One sample yielded the 5 T cell receptor beta chains listed below, sequenced in a study of CDR3 diversity in severe acne. One entry per CDR3 protein results from TCRdb running MiXCR on the PCR reads. The repertoire has fewer than 90,000 distinct CDR3 sequences, less than 65% of them found once; the top ten carry 11%. The sequenced sample was blood. Receptor source: a male donor with severe acne vulgaris.

The gene calls are TRBV29-1 and TRBJ2-2; 7 nucleotides align to TRBD1. V was clipped by 4 bases and J by 2 bases; unmatched bases: 4. Germline values: CDR1 SQVTM, CDR2 ANQGSEA. This CDR3 is built from 14 residues. The CDR3 is CSVGDSINTGELFF. The CDR3 DNA reads TGCAGCGTTGGGGACAGCATTAACACCGGGGAGCTGTTTTTT.

This clonotype was seen at least ten times. The chain recombines TRBV29-1 with TRBJ2-5; 7 bases match TRBD2. The ends lost 2 bases at V and 1 base at J; junction bases unmatched: 4. The CDR3 has 14 residues. Germline V gives CDR1 SQVTM, CDR2 ANQGSEA. DNA of the CDR3: TGCAGCGTTGAATTCGGGGGGATCCAAGAGACCCAGTACTTC. It yields the protein CSVEFGGIQETQYF.

This clonotype was seen once. The chain combines TRBV7-3 with TRBJ2-1; 12 nucleotides line up with TRBD2. The J segment lost 3 bases and the V segment lost 2 bases, leaving 2 bases of the junction unmatched. CDR1 is SGHTA and CDR2 is FQGTGA in the germline V gene. The length of the CDR3 is 16 residues. The CDR3 spells CASSLLAGGIYNEQFF. CDR3 nucleotides: TGTGCCAGCAGCTTACTAGCGGGAGGGATCTACAATGAGCAGTTCTTC.

This clonotype was seen many times. This sequence joins TRBV24-1 and TRBJ2-1; D might be TRBD1 (8 bases). The length of the CDR3 is 16 residues. Trimming pared 4 bases from V and 1 base from J, leaving 13 bases between. Germline CDR1 is KGHDR and CDR2 is SFDVKD. The CDR3 loop reads CATSDLQGGSYNEQFF. The CDR3 DNA reads as TGTGCCACCAGTGACCTACAGGGGGGGTCCTACAATGAGCAGTTCTTC.

The chain is built from TRBV6-1 and TRBJ1-4, with 9 bases fitting TRBD1. The CDR3 runs to 15 residues. The junction had 0 bases not matched to a gene; V was cut back by 4 bases and J by 0 bases. Germline V gives CDR1 MNHNS, CDR2 SASEGT. The CDR3 DNA sequence: TGTGCCAGCAGTGGACAGGGGGCAACTAATGAAAAACTGTTTTTT. Translation gives CASSGQGATNEKLFF.